The 31 T cell receptor beta chains given below trace back to one sample, sequenced in a study of liver allograft versus peripheral blood T cells. Study-wide context: Repertoires from peripheral blood of liver transplant recipients were compared with those inside their transplanted livers.

TCRdb ran MiXCR on the reads and lists one entry per CDR3 protein. The repertoire holds about 10,000 distinct CDR3 sequences, with roughly 22% as singletons. These receptors were taken from a human patient who had a liver transplant. Certain T cells may be donor cells from the graft.

There are a few counts of this clonotype. This chain connects TRBV30 to TRBJ1-6, with 7 positions matching TRBD1. The ends lost 3 bases at V and 14 bases at J; junction bases unmatched: 25. This CDR3 contains 18 residues. Per the germline V gene, CDR1 is GTSNPN and CDR2 is SVGIG (reference sequence). This chain's CDR3 is CAWRSRLPRDSFFTALHF. DNA for the CDR3: TGTGCCTGGAGATCCCGACTACCCCGGGACAGCTTCTTCACGGCCCTCCACTTT.

J is TRBJ2-7 and V is TRBV7-2, with D unclear. Trimming cost V 0 bases and J 0 bases, with 6 bases left between them. The CDR3 covers 14 residues. Germline V gene lookup returns CDR1 SGHTA and CDR2 FQGNSA. CDR3 nucleotides: TGTGCCAGCAGCTTAGCCCTGAGCTCCTACGAGCAGTACTTC. Protein sequence: CASSLALSSYEQYF. Together with reference TRBV7-2 and TRBJ2-7, the CDR3 gives the full variable domain: GAGVSQSPSNKVTEKGKDVELRCDPISGHTALYWYRQSLGQGLEFLIYFQGNSAPDKSGLPSDRFSAERTGGSVSTLTIQRTQQEDSAVYLCASSLALSSYEQYFGPGTRLTVT.

V usage is TRBV20-1 and J usage is TRBJ1-1; a weak D match, TRBD1 (5 bases). In germline, CDR1 is DFQATT, CDR2 SNEGSKA (reference sequence). This CDR3 region has 14 residues. V was clipped by 3 bases and J by 1 base, with 12 bases between them. CDR3 DNA: TGCAGTGCTAGTAGGGGCGCAGGGAACACTGAAGCTTTCTTT. It is translated as CSASRGAGNTEAFF.

In its sample, this clonotype ranks as medium-sized. The rearrangement links TRBV18 to TRBJ2-7, with D perhaps TRBD2 (6 bases). Germline V lookup: CDR1 KGHSH, CDR2 LQKENI. Trimming removed 0 bases at V and 3 bases at J, with 9 bases between. The CDR3 sequence is 14 residues long. This CDR3 is CASSPPPGVYEQYF. Written as DNA, the CDR3 is TGTGCCAGCTCACCACCCCCGGGGGTCTACGAGCAGTACTTC.

This clonotype is labeled as medium-sized. V gene TRBV29-1 combines with J gene TRBJ2-5, with TRBD2 identical over 9 bases. With 4 bases clipped from V and 6 bases from J, the junction kept 6 bases outside the gene matches. Germline V gene lookup returns CDR1 SQVTM and CDR2 ANQGSEA. This CDR3 is built from 13 residues. Written as DNA, the CDR3 is TGCAGCGTTGGCGGGGGGGCCAGTAAGACCCAGTACTTC. Protein product: CSVGGGASKTQYF.

V and J are TRBV11-2 and TRBJ1-4; TRBD1 might be the D (6 bases). The CDR3 is 14 residues long. V gave up 0 bases and J gave up 9 bases, with 11 bases separating them. Germline assignment: CDR1 SGHAT and CDR2 FQNNGV. Here the CDR3 reads CASSLEAGVQKLFF. The CDR3 DNA reads as TGTGCCAGCAGCTTAGAAGCAGGGGTCCAAAAACTGTTTTTT.

This clonotype qualifies as medium-sized. The chain combines TRBV7-2 with TRBJ2-7; TRBD1 is a possible D gene (6 bases). Trimming stripped 4 bases from V and 2 bases from J, with 12 bases between. This CDR3 is 14 amino acids long. Germline assignment: CDR1 SGHTA and CDR2 FQGNSA. This CDR3 reads CASSSKTGPYEQYF. CDR3 in DNA: TGTGCCAGCAGCTCAAAGACAGGTCCCTACGAGCAGTACTTC.

There are a few counts of this clonotype. This chain links TRBV19 with TRBJ1-4; D is ambiguous. Germline V gene data show CDR1 as LNHDA and CDR2 as SQIVND (reference sequence). The CDR3 totals 13 residues. Trimming pared 3 bases from V and 4 bases from J, leaving 6 bases between. The CDR3 here is CASSIGVNEKLFF. The CDR3 nucleotides read TGTGCCAGTAGTATCGGTGTTAATGAAAAACTGTTTTTT.

V usage is TRBV20-1 and J usage is TRBJ2-2, with D uncertain. CDR3 length equals 12 residues. Trimming pared 6 bases from V and 8 bases from J, leaving 13 bases between. Germline assignment: CDR1 DFQATT and CDR2 SNEGSKA (reference sequence). DNA for the CDR3: TGCAGTGCCACGAAGGGCAAGGGGGAGCTGTTTTTT. It is translated as CSATKGKGELFF.

By frequency in the sample, this clonotype is medium-sized (0.01 to 0.1%). The chain has TRBV6-1 and TRBJ1-2; tentative D call: TRBD1 (5 bases). CDR3 length: 14 residues. The V gene lost 6 bases and the J gene lost 2 bases, with 13 bases spanning the gap. CDR1 is MNHNS, CDR2 SASEGT, per germline. The DNA for the CDR3 is TGTGCCAGCAGAGGCCTCGACAGCAACTATGGCTACACCTTC. Translated: CASRGLDSNYGYTF.

The CDR3 loop is CASRTWGAGASEQYF. The CDR3, as DNA: TGTGCCAGCAGGACCTGGGGGGCGGGGGCCTCCGAGCAGTACTTC. The chain combines TRBV5-4 with TRBJ2-7, with a possible D match to TRBD2 (7 bases). The CDR3 extends over 15 amino acids. Trimming took 5 bases from V and 6 from J, leaving 21 bases between them. Germline V CDR1 and CDR2: SGHNT, YYREEE (reference sequence).

This clonotype is judged medium-sized. The chain employs TRBV19 and TRBJ1-1; a weak D match, TRBD1 (5 bases). V was pared by 4 bases and J by 1 base, with 13 bases between. Germline CDR1 is LNHDA and CDR2 is SQIVND (reference sequence). There are 15 residues in the CDR3. CDR3 sequence: CASSSRTPGNTEAFF. The CDR3 DNA is TGTGCCAGTAGTAGTCGGACACCCGGGAACACTGAAGCTTTCTTT.

The chain carries TRBV11-2 and TRBJ2-3, with 9 bases identical to TRBD1. Trimming removed 5 bases from V and 2 bases from J; junction bases left unmatched: 8. The CDR3 consists of 16 residues. Germline CDR1 SGHAT, CDR2 FQNNGV. The CDR3 DNA follows: TGTGCCAGCAGCCAGGGGACAGGGACCGTCACAGATACGCAGTATTTT. As protein: CASSQGTGTVTDTQYF.

By sample fraction, this clonotype is medium-sized (0.01 to 0.1%). This chain uses TRBV28 with TRBJ2-6; 16 bases agree with TRBD2. V shed 6 bases, J shed 2 bases, and the junction held 13 bases outside the gene matches. This CDR3 has 21 amino acids. Germline V CDR1 and CDR2: MDHEN, SYDVKM. The CDR3 reads CASSPPGLAGGPRAGANVLTF. The CDR3 nucleotides are TGTGCCAGCAGCCCCCCGGGACTAGCGGGAGGGCCTAGGGCTGGGGCCAACGTCCTGACTTTC. Together with reference TRBV28 and TRBJ2-6, the CDR3 gives the full variable domain: DVKVTQSSRYLVKRTGEKVFLECVQDMDHENMFWYRQDPGLGLRLIYFSYDVKMKEKGDIPEGYSVSREKKERFSLILESASTNQTSMYLCASSPPGLAGGPRAGANVLTFGAGSRLTVL.

Sample share makes this clonotype medium-sized. The chain employs TRBV6-2 or TRBV6-3 and TRBJ1-4; perhaps TRBD1 as D (6 bases). The ends were cut back, 7 bases at V and 8 bases at J, with 23 bases in the middle. This CDR3 spans 16 amino acids. CDR1 MNHEY and CDR2 SVGEGT come from the germline V gene. CDR3 region: CASTSYGGGRLEKLFF. CDR3 DNA: TGTGCCAGCACTTCTTACGGTGGGGGGCGGCTGGAAAAACTGTTTTTT.

V and J are TRBV20-1 and TRBJ2-5, with TRBD1 matching 10 bases. CDR1 DFQATT and CDR2 SNEGSKA come from the germline V gene (reference sequence). Trimming took 2 bases from V and 5 from J; bases not matched to a gene: 14. The CDR3 has 17 amino acids. The CDR3 spells CSARHPWGQGTGETQYF. CDR3 nucleotides: TGCAGTGCTAGACACCCCTGGGGACAGGGGACCGGGGAGACCCAGTACTTC.

Comment on this clonotype: One end of the junction varies from germline; a read error may be responsible. This chain joins TRBV24-1 and TRBJ2-3; D tentatively fits TRBD1 or TRBD2 (5 bases each). Germline-derived CDR1 and CDR2 are KGHDR and SFDVKD. The CDR3 loop spans 12 amino acids. CDR3: CATEGSTNTQYF. CDR3 coding DNA: TGTGCCACCGAGGGGAGCACAAATACGCAGTATTTT.

This clonotype is termed medium-sized. V usage is TRBV28 and J usage is TRBJ1-2; 7 bases match TRBD1. The CDR3 is 15 amino acids. Germline V gives CDR1 MDHEN, CDR2 SYDVKM. The V gene end was trimmed by 6 bases and the J gene end by 2 bases; junction bases not matched to a gene: 9. The CDR3 loop reads CASSPTGTENYGYTF. CDR3 nucleotides: TGTGCCAGCAGCCCCACCGGGACAGAGAACTATGGCTACACCTTC.

This chain uses TRBV30 with TRBJ1-1; tentatively, D is TRBD1 (6 bases). Germline CDR1 and CDR2: GTSNPN and SVGIG (reference sequence). CDR3 size: 15 residues. Trimming pared 3 bases from V and 6 bases from J, leaving 20 bases between. The CDR3 loop is CAWRKGGGRWSEAFF. Here the CDR3 DNA reads TGTGCCTGGAGAAAGGGCGGGGGGCGATGGTCTGAAGCTTTCTTT.

This clonotype has only a few counts. The rearrangement uses TRBV12-3 or TRBV12-4 and TRBJ1-3, with D perhaps TRBD1 (6 bases). The CDR3 sequence is 14 residues long. The ends were cut back, 6 bases at V and 2 bases at J, with 11 bases in the middle. The CDR3 is CASRVDRPGNTIYF. As DNA, the CDR3 is TGTGCCAGCAGGGTGGACAGACCTGGAAACACCATATATTTT.

This clonotype was detected once. The CDR3 is CASSVVGGGDTGELFF. CDR3 in DNA: TGTGCCAGCAGCGTAGTGGGTGGGGGGGACACCGGGGAGCTGTTTTTT. The chain combines TRBV9 with TRBJ2-2; 7 bases are shared with TRBD2. The CDR3 runs 16 residues. Germline-derived CDR1 and CDR2 are SGDLS and YYNGEE. The V segment lost 0 bases and the J segment 3 bases; nucleotides outside the gene matches: 5. The full variable domain, in which reference TRBV9 and TRBJ2-2 provide the parts outside the CDR3, is DSGVTQTPKHLITATGQRVTLRCSPRSGDLSVYWYQQSLDQGLQFLIQYYNGEERAKGNILERFSAQQFPDLHSELNLSSLELGDSALYFCASSVVGGGDTGELFFGEGSRLTVL.

Comment on this clonotype: With a much larger clone just one base away, this may be a read error. The J gene is TRBJ1-4, the V gene TRBV28; possibly TRBD1 for D (6 bases). CDR3 length: 13 amino acids. The germline gives CDR1 MDHEN, CDR2 SYDVKM. CDR3: CATLGGRLEKLSF. The CDR3 region has the DNA TGTGCCACCCTGGGGGGGCGCCTTGAAAAACTGTCTTTT.

By its share, this clonotype is large (0.1 to 1%). CDR3 region: CASCQALGNTIYF. The DNA for the CDR3 is TGTGCCAGCTGCCAAGCCCTTGGAAACACCATATATTTT. The chain recombines TRBV6-5 with TRBJ1-3; D is unresolved. The V end was cut by 8 bases, the J end by 3 bases, with 11 bases between. Germline CDR1 is MNHEY and CDR2 is SVGAGI. The CDR3 sequence is 13 residues long.

In this sample, this clonotype is medium-sized. The genes are TRBV19 and TRBJ1-1; no definite D call. This CDR3 region has 12 residues. Trimming removed 2 bases at V and 8 bases at J, with 9 bases between. Germline CDR1 and CDR2: LNHDA and SQIVND (reference sequence). The CDR3 reads CASSIRVGEAFF. Written as DNA, the CDR3 is TGTGCCAGTAGTATACGGGTAGGAGAAGCTTTCTTT.

By sample fraction, this clonotype is medium-sized. The rearrangement uses TRBV5-4 and TRBJ1-2, with D maybe TRBD1 (5 bases). Per germline, CDR1 SGHNT and CDR2 YYREEE (reference sequence). V lost 3 bases to trimming and J lost 2 bases, with 14 bases between them. The CDR3 length is 15 residues. The CDR3 loop reads CASSSARGENYGYTF. The CDR3 bases are TGTGCCAGCAGCTCCGCGAGGGGAGAAAACTATGGCTACACCTTC.

The chain links TRBV18 to TRBJ2-7, with D hard to call. Germline V lookup: CDR1 KGHSH, CDR2 LQKENI. Trimming cost V 3 bases and J 1 base, with 10 bases left between them. The CDR3 covers 14 residues. The CDR3 reads CASSPLPRSYEQYF. In DNA form, the CDR3 reads TGTGCCAGCTCACCTCTTCCTAGGTCCTACGAGCAGTACTTC.

Sample share makes this clonotype medium-sized. This rearrangement joins TRBV7-9 to TRBJ2-6; D gene ambiguous. This CDR3 spans 15 amino acids. V lost 1 base to trimming and J lost 0 bases, with 4 bases between them. The V gene's germline CDR1 is SEHNR and CDR2 FQNEAQ (reference sequence). CDR3 bases: TGTGCCAGCAGCTTAGACCTCTCTGGGGCCAACGTCCTGACTTTC. It specifies CASSLDLSGANVLTF. The full variable domain, its missing parts supplied by reference TRBV7-9 and TRBJ2-6, is DTGVSQNPRHKITKRGQNVTFRCDPISEHNRLYWYRQTLGQGPEFLTYFQNEAQLEKSRLLSDRFSAERPKGSFSTLEIQRTEQGDSAMYLCASSLDLSGANVLTFGAGSRLTVL.

The chain joins TRBV14 to TRBJ2-1, with D tentatively TRBD1 (6 bases). CDR3 length equals 13 residues. Per the germline V gene, CDR1 is SGHDN and CDR2 is FVKESK. V was shortened by 2 bases and J by 7 bases, with 9 bases between the two germline ends. The CDR3 region has the DNA TGTGCCAGCAGCCAATTTCAGGGGAATGAGCAGTTCTTC. This translates into CASSQFQGNEQFF. The entire variable domain, with the rest obtained from reference TRBV14 and TRBJ2-1, is as follows: EAGVTQFPSHSVIEKGQTVTLRCDPISGHDNLYWYRRVMGKEIKFLLHFVKESKQDESGMPNNRFLAERTGGTYSTLKVQPAELEDSGVYFCASSQFQGNEQFFGPGTRLTVL.

The rearrangement joins TRBV25-1 to TRBJ2-7; D might be TRBD1 (6 bases). The germline CDR1 and CDR2 sequences are MGHDK and SYGVNS. V lost 5 bases to trimming and J lost 2 bases, with 10 bases between them. CDR3 length: 13 amino acids. The CDR3 loop reads CASSHGQTYEQYF. The DNA for the CDR3 is TGTGCCAGCAGTCATGGACAGACCTACGAGCAGTACTTC.

This clonotype showed up just a few times. The chain links TRBV6-2 or TRBV6-3 to TRBJ1-1; 9 bases align to TRBD1. Per the germline V gene, CDR1 is MNHEY and CDR2 is SVGEGT. Losses at the gene ends were 6 bases for V and 3 bases for J; bases not matched to a gene: 17. This CDR3 contains 18 residues. CDR3 sequence reads: CASSQQGAVNPRDTEAFF. The CDR3 region has the DNA TGTGCCAGCAGCCAACAGGGGGCGGTGAATCCTAGGGACACTGAAGCTTTCTTT.

On this clonotype: This could be a read error, since a much larger clone is one nucleotide away. The rearrangement uses TRBV28 and TRBJ2-1; D not resolved. This CDR3 region has 15 residues. Per germline, CDR1 MDHEN and CDR2 SYDVKM. CDR3 nucleotide sequence: TGTGCCAGCAGTTTATCCCGACTGCAACGCAATGAGCAGTCCTTC. Protein sequence: CASSLSRLQRNEQSF. Complete variable domain (other parts from reference TRBV28 and TRBJ2-1): DVKVTQSSRYLVKRTGEKVFLECVQDMDHENMFWYRQDPGLGLRLIYFSYDVKMKEKGDIPEGYSVSREKKERFSLILESASTNQTSMYLCASSLSRLQRNEQSFGPGTRLTVL.